This is a list of T cell receptor beta chains from one sample in a study of T cells in Graves' hyperthyroidism and ophthalmopathy. TCRdb re-analysed the multiplex PCR reads in MiXCR, keeping a single row per CDR3 protein. The repertoire includes over 500,000 distinct CDR3 sequences, roughly a sixth of them detected once, and 17% sits in the top ten. Sequencing was done on a sample of blood. The source is a woman aged 18 to 35 with Graves' ophthalmopathy. Each CDR3 is given with its conserved first and last residue. The D gene is left open where the match is weak. Expanded clones are given a class, and other clones once, few, many or no size at all.

CDR3aa: CASSGPLQGAYEQYF
CDR3nt: TGTGCCAGCAGTGGACCCCTTCAGGGTGCCTACGAGCAGTACTTC
d_gene: .
v_gene: TRBV25-1
j_gene: TRBJ2-7
len: 15
abundance: .

CDR3aa: CASSKDGTVYEQYF
CDR3nt: TGTGCCAGCAGCAAGGACGGGACAGTCTACGAGCAGTACTTC
d_gene: TRBD1
v_gene: TRBV9
j_gene: TRBJ2-7
len: 14
abundance: many

CDR3aa: CSARRGLARSSYEQYF
CDR3nt: TGCAGTGCCAGACGCGGACTAGCGAGAAGCTCCTACGAGCAGTACTTC
d_gene: TRBD2
v_gene: TRBV20-1
j_gene: TRBJ2-7
len: 16
abundance: .

CDR3aa: CASGEGGAWNTEAFF
CDR3nt: TGTGCCAGCGGAGAAGGGGGGGCTTGGAACACTGAAGCTTTCTTT
d_gene: .
v_gene: TRBV27
j_gene: TRBJ1-1
len: 15
abundance: few

CDR3aa: CASRAEGQPQHF
CDR3nt: TGTGCCAGCAGGGCGGAGGGTCAGCCCCAGCATTTT
d_gene: .
v_gene: TRBV2
j_gene: TRBJ1-5
len: 12
abundance: many

CDR3aa: CASSPHEGAPEAFF
CDR3nt: TGTGCCAGCAGCCCCCATGAGGGGGCCCCTGAAGCTTTCTTT
d_gene: TRBD1
v_gene: TRBV3-1
j_gene: TRBJ1-1
len: 14
abundance: few

CDR3aa: CASRRPGGGLAGNNEQFF
CDR3nt: TGTGCCAGCAGACGACCTGGGGGGGGACTAGCGGGAAACAATGAGCAGTTCTTC
d_gene: TRBD2
v_gene: TRBV28
j_gene: TRBJ2-1
len: 18
abundance: .

CDR3aa: CASSLSLGEYNEQFF
CDR3nt: TGTGCCAGCAGCTTATCGTTGGGGGAATACAATGAGCAGTTCTTC
d_gene: .
v_gene: TRBV7-3
j_gene: TRBJ2-1
len: 15
abundance: .

CDR3aa: CASSLEASGGGEQFF
CDR3nt: TGTGCCAGCAGCTTGGAAGCTAGCGGGGGGGGTGAGCAGTTCTTC
d_gene: TRBD2
v_gene: TRBV5-4
j_gene: TRBJ2-1
len: 15
abundance: .

CDR3aa: CASSLSGEMSGELFF
CDR3nt: TGCGCCAGCAGCTTGTCAGGGGAGATGAGCGGGGAGCTGTTTTTT
d_gene: .
v_gene: TRBV5-1
j_gene: TRBJ2-2
len: 15
abundance: many

CDR3aa: CASSLKGNSGNTIYF
CDR3nt: TGTGCCAGCAGTTTAAAGGGTAACTCTGGAAACACCATATATTTT
d_gene: .
v_gene: TRBV27
j_gene: TRBJ1-3
len: 15
abundance: .

CDR3aa: CASSVEDSYNSPLHF
CDR3nt: TGTGCCAGCAGCGTAGAAGACTCCTATAATTCACCCCTCCACTTT
d_gene: .
v_gene: TRBV9
j_gene: TRBJ1-6
len: 15
abundance: .

CDR3aa: CASSHPGQGGTDTQYF
CDR3nt: TGTGCCAGCAGTCACCCGGGACAGGGAGGCACAGATACGCAGTATTTT
d_gene: TRBD1
v_gene: TRBV6-5
j_gene: TRBJ2-3
len: 16
abundance: .

CDR3aa: CASSQDRGKRRYEQYF
CDR3nt: TGTGCCAGCAGCCAAGATCGAGGGAAGCGACGCTACGAGCAGTACTTC
d_gene: .
v_gene: TRBV3-1
j_gene: TRBJ2-7
len: 16
abundance: many

CDR3aa: CASSIPPTGNYGYTF
CDR3nt: TGTGCCAGTAGTATACCCCCGACAGGGAACTATGGCTACACCTTC
d_gene: TRBD1
v_gene: TRBV19
j_gene: TRBJ1-2
len: 15
abundance: .

CDR3aa: CASSLRELHSYEQYF
CDR3nt: TGTGCCAGCAGTTTAAGGGAGTTACACTCCTACGAGCAGTACTTC
d_gene: .
v_gene: TRBV28
j_gene: TRBJ2-7
len: 15
abundance: many

CDR3aa: CASWTRPDANTGELFF
CDR3nt: TGCGCCAGCTGGACCCGGCCCGACGCGAACACCGGGGAGCTGTTTTTT
d_gene: .
v_gene: TRBV5-1
j_gene: TRBJ2-2
len: 16
abundance: .

CDR3aa: CASSDSITGELFF
CDR3nt: TGTGCCAGCAGTGACTCGATAACCGGGGAGCTGTTTTTT
d_gene: .
v_gene: TRBV6-4
j_gene: TRBJ2-2
len: 13
abundance: .

CDR3aa: CASSMGLRQGSTDTQYF
CDR3nt: TGTGCCAGTAGTATGGGTTTGAGACAGGGGAGCACAGATACGCAGTATTTT
d_gene: TRBD1
v_gene: TRBV19
j_gene: TRBJ2-3
len: 17
abundance: .

CDR3aa: CSARTGQGYEQYF
CDR3nt: TGCAGTGCCAGAACGGGACAGGGCTACGAGCAGTACTTC
d_gene: TRBD1
v_gene: TRBV20-1
j_gene: TRBJ2-7
len: 13
abundance: .

CDR3aa: CASSVGWVQNTEAFF
CDR3nt: TGTGCCAGCAGCGTAGGTTGGGTGCAGAACACTGAAGCTTTCTTT
d_gene: .
v_gene: TRBV9
j_gene: TRBJ1-1
len: 15
abundance: .

CDR3aa: CASSQGQGSLHF
CDR3nt: TGTGCCAGCAGCCAGGGACAGGGAAGCTTACATTTT
d_gene: TRBD1
v_gene: TRBV12-3/TRBV12-4
j_gene: TRBJ1-5
len: 12
abundance: few

CDR3aa: CASSEVGRNEKLFF
CDR3nt: TGTGCCAGCAGTGAAGTAGGCCGTAATGAAAAACTGTTTTTT
d_gene: .
v_gene: TRBV6-1
j_gene: TRBJ1-4
len: 14
abundance: .

CDR3aa: CASSPEYQQFF
CDR3nt: TGTGCCAGCTCACCAGAGTATCAGCAGTTCTTC
d_gene: .
v_gene: TRBV18
j_gene: TRBJ2-1
len: 11
abundance: many

CDR3aa: CASSPWRGDTYNEQFF
CDR3nt: TGTGCCAGCAGCCCCTGGCGGGGGGATACCTACAATGAGCAGTTCTTC
d_gene: TRBD2
v_gene: TRBV7-3
j_gene: TRBJ2-1
len: 16
abundance: .

CDR3aa: CASSLRSVQETQYF
CDR3nt: TGTGCCAGCAGTTTGCGAAGCGTGCAAGAGACCCAGTACTTC
d_gene: .
v_gene: TRBV12-3/TRBV12-4
j_gene: TRBJ2-5
len: 14
abundance: many

CDR3aa: CASSLSGGAIEKLFF
CDR3nt: TGTGCCAGCAGCCTATCAGGCGGGGCTATTGAAAAACTGTTTTTT
d_gene: .
v_gene: TRBV7-9
j_gene: TRBJ1-4
len: 15
abundance: many

CDR3aa: CASSVRQGRFGTEAFF
CDR3nt: TGTGCCAGCAGTGTAAGGCAGGGACGGTTTGGCACTGAAGCTTTCTTT
d_gene: .
v_gene: TRBV2
j_gene: TRBJ1-1
len: 16
abundance: few

CDR3aa: CASSQNIGREQYF
CDR3nt: TGTGCCAGCAGCCAGAACATAGGGAGGGAGCAGTACTTC
d_gene: .
v_gene: TRBV14
j_gene: TRBJ2-7
len: 13
abundance: .

CDR3aa: CSVEGLAYGRGEQFF
CDR3nt: TGCAGCGTTGAAGGGCTAGCGTATGGACGAGGTGAGCAGTTCTTC
d_gene: .
v_gene: TRBV29-1
j_gene: TRBJ2-1
len: 15
abundance: .

CDR3aa: CASSQVCEQYF
CDR3nt: TGCGCCAGCAGCCAAGTTTGCGAGCAGTACTTC
d_gene: .
v_gene: TRBV4-3
j_gene: TRBJ2-7
len: 11
abundance: few

CDR3aa: CASSSLVGEQFF
CDR3nt: TGTGCCAGCAGTTCCTTGGTGGGAGAGCAGTTCTTC
d_gene: .
v_gene: TRBV28
j_gene: TRBJ2-1
len: 12
abundance: many

CDR3aa: CASSAWTRGEETQYF
CDR3nt: TGTGCCAGCAGCGCCTGGACTAGGGGAGAAGAGACCCAGTACTTC
d_gene: TRBD2
v_gene: TRBV9
j_gene: TRBJ2-5
len: 15
abundance: many

CDR3aa: CASSLDRADEKLFF
CDR3nt: TGTGCCAGCAGTTTAGACAGGGCGGATGAAAAACTGTTTTTT
d_gene: TRBD1
v_gene: TRBV28
j_gene: TRBJ1-4
len: 14
abundance: few

CDR3aa: CASSFPGGEEQYF
CDR3nt: TGTGCCAGCAGCTTTCCCGGGGGGGAAGAGCAGTACTTC
d_gene: TRBD2
v_gene: TRBV7-9
j_gene: TRBJ2-7
len: 13
abundance: few

CDR3aa: CASSQTPLAGAIGDTQYF
CDR3nt: TGTGCCAGCAGCCAAACCCCGCTAGCGGGAGCCATAGGAGATACGCAGTATTTT
d_gene: TRBD2
v_gene: TRBV16
j_gene: TRBJ2-3
len: 18
abundance: .

CDR3aa: CASRGTSNTEAFF
CDR3nt: TGTGCCAGCAGGGGGACATCGAACACTGAAGCTTTCTTT
d_gene: .
v_gene: TRBV6-1
j_gene: TRBJ1-1
len: 13
abundance: many

CDR3aa: CASSPSSAGELFF
CDR3nt: TGTGCCAGCAGCCCATCAAGCGCCGGGGAGCTGTTTTTT
d_gene: .
v_gene: TRBV7-6
j_gene: TRBJ2-2
len: 13
abundance: .

CDR3aa: CASNSGVWETQYF
CDR3nt: TGTGCCAGCAACTCTGGAGTTTGGGAGACCCAGTACTTC
d_gene: .
v_gene: TRBV12-3/TRBV12-4
j_gene: TRBJ2-5
len: 13
abundance: many

CDR3aa: CASSLVANEQYF
CDR3nt: TGTGCCAGCAGCTTAGTGGCCAACGAGCAGTACTTC
d_gene: .
v_gene: TRBV7-9
j_gene: TRBJ2-7
len: 12
abundance: many

CDR3aa: CASSLSLLAGGNYEQYF
CDR3nt: TGTGCCAGCAGTTTGTCGTTGCTAGCGGGAGGCAACTACGAGCAGTACTTC
d_gene: TRBD2
v_gene: TRBV28
j_gene: TRBJ2-7
len: 17
abundance: many

CDR3aa: CASSPPLAGVSAGELFF
CDR3nt: TGCGCCAGCAGCCCCCCGCTAGCGGGAGTGTCGGCCGGGGAGCTGTTTTTT
d_gene: TRBD2
v_gene: TRBV5-1
j_gene: TRBJ2-2
len: 17
abundance: .

CDR3aa: CASSSRPFANTEAFF
CDR3nt: TGTGCCAGCAGCTCCCGGCCTTTCGCGAACACTGAAGCTTTCTTT
d_gene: .
v_gene: TRBV6-2/TRBV6-3
j_gene: TRBJ1-1
len: 15
abundance: few

CDR3aa: CATSELETQYF
CDR3nt: TGTGCCACCAGTGAGTTAGAGACCCAGTACTTC
d_gene: .
v_gene: TRBV24-1
j_gene: TRBJ2-5
len: 11
abundance: many

CDR3aa: CASSSSGDSEAFF
CDR3nt: TGTGCCAGCAGCTCCAGCGGGGATTCTGAAGCTTTCTTT
d_gene: .
v_gene: TRBV9
j_gene: TRBJ1-1
len: 13
abundance: .

CDR3aa: CASRLPGGGTYGYTF
CDR3nt: TGTGCCAGCAGACTCCCGGGGGGAGGGACCTATGGCTACACCTTC
d_gene: .
v_gene: TRBV28
j_gene: TRBJ1-2
len: 15
abundance: few

CDR3aa: CATQRSGVYNEQFF
CDR3nt: TGTGCCACGCAGCGCAGCGGGGTATACAATGAGCAGTTCTTC
d_gene: TRBD2
v_gene: TRBV7-6
j_gene: TRBJ2-1
len: 14
abundance: .

CDR3aa: CASSATEEVYGYTF
CDR3nt: TGTGCCAGCAGTGCGACAGAAGAGGTTTATGGCTACACCTTC
d_gene: .
v_gene: TRBV6-1
j_gene: TRBJ1-2
len: 14
abundance: few

CDR3aa: CASSGSGVGEKLFF
CDR3nt: TGTGCCAGCAGTGGATCAGGGGTCGGTGAAAAACTGTTTTTT
d_gene: .
v_gene: TRBV2
j_gene: TRBJ1-4
len: 14
abundance: few

CDR3aa: CASTSRDQETQYF
CDR3nt: TGTGCCAGCACTAGCAGAGACCAAGAGACCCAGTACTTC
d_gene: .
v_gene: TRBV27
j_gene: TRBJ2-5
len: 13
abundance: few

CDR3aa: CASSLRLADRYSGANVLTF
CDR3nt: TGCGCCAGCAGCTTGCGTCTAGCGGATCGATACTCTGGGGCCAACGTCCTGACTTTC
d_gene: TRBD2
v_gene: TRBV5-1
j_gene: TRBJ2-6
len: 19
abundance: .

CDR3aa: CAWSVAENTEALF
CDR3nt: TGTGCCTGGAGTGTGGCAGAGAACACTGAAGCTCTCTTT
d_gene: .
v_gene: TRBV30
j_gene: TRBJ1-1
len: 13
abundance: .

CDR3aa: CASSFRPVGGWPSDTGELFF
CDR3nt: TGTGCCAGCAGTTTTAGGCCGGTGGGAGGGTGGCCTAGCGACACCGGGGAGCTGTTTTTT
d_gene: TRBD2
v_gene: TRBV27
j_gene: TRBJ2-2
len: 20
abundance: few

CDR3aa: CASSWGQNQPQHF
CDR3nt: TGTGCCAGCAGTTGGGGACAGAATCAGCCCCAGCATTTT
d_gene: TRBD1
v_gene: TRBV12-3/TRBV12-4
j_gene: TRBJ1-5
len: 13
abundance: many

CDR3aa: CASSLQGAREKLFF
CDR3nt: TGTGCCAGCAGTTTACAGGGGGCGCGGGAAAAACTGTTTTTT
d_gene: TRBD1
v_gene: TRBV2
j_gene: TRBJ1-4
len: 14
abundance: many

CDR3aa: CATSDLAGDHNEQFF
CDR3nt: TGTGCCACCAGTGATCTAGCGGGAGACCACAATGAGCAGTTCTTC
d_gene: TRBD2
v_gene: TRBV24-1
j_gene: TRBJ2-1
len: 15
abundance: .

CDR3aa: CASSLTGGFNEQFF
CDR3nt: TGTGCCAGCAGTTTGACAGGGGGCTTCAATGAGCAGTTCTTC
d_gene: TRBD1
v_gene: TRBV12-3/TRBV12-4
j_gene: TRBJ2-1
len: 14
abundance: many

CDR3aa: CASRLGSGTEAFF
CDR3nt: TGCGCCAGCCGCCTTGGGTCGGGCACTGAAGCTTTCTTT
d_gene: .
v_gene: TRBV5-1
j_gene: TRBJ1-1
len: 13
abundance: many

CDR3aa: CAGRLRTGGGGTEAFF
CDR3nt: TGTGCCGGCAGACTCAGGACAGGGGGAGGGGGAACTGAAGCTTTCTTT
d_gene: TRBD1
v_gene: TRBV28
j_gene: TRBJ1-1
len: 16
abundance: .